These 21 T cell receptor beta chains came from one sample sequenced in a study of blood T cell repertoires in COVID-19. Sequencing used immunoSEQ multiplex PCR; TCRdb keeps in-frame clones, though not all of them. The sample holds over 300,000 clones, about 89% seen once. Sequenced material: peripheral blood. Receptors originate from a man aged 40-49 years with acute or convalescent COVID-19.

This chain links TRBV28 with TRBJ1-5, with a tentative D call TRBD1 (6 bases). The V gene's germline CDR1 is MDHEN and CDR2 SYDVKM. Trimming left V 4 bases short and J 6 bases short, with 13 bases between. The CDR3 loop spans 14 amino acids. The CDR3: CASSWEGGGQPQHF. The CDR3, as DNA: TGTGCCAGCAGTTGGGAGGGAGGGGGTCAGCCCCAGCATTTT. The full variable domain, rest sourced from reference TRBV28 and TRBJ1-5, is DVKVTQSSRYLVKRTGEKVFLECVQDMDHENMFWYRQDPGLGLRLIYFSYDVKMKEKGDIPEGYSVSREKKERFSLILESASTNQTSMYLCASSWEGGGQPQHFGDGTRLSIL.

V is TRBV6-2 or TRBV6-3 and J is TRBJ1-2; D might be TRBD1 (6 bases). This CDR3 has 14 residues. With 2 bases removed from V and 3 bases from J, the gap between germline ends came to 10 bases. Germline CDR1 and CDR2: MNHEY and SVGEGT. The CDR3 protein is CASSYGGADYGYTF. The CDR3 coding sequence is TGTGCCAGCAGTTACGGGGGCGCGGACTATGGCTACACCTTC.

This chain joins TRBV7-6 and TRBJ1-2, with a tentative D call TRBD1 (5 bases). CDR1 SGHVS and CDR2 FNYEAQ come from the germline V gene. The CDR3 spans 15 residues. Trimming pared 4 bases from V and 4 bases from J, leaving 16 bases between. The CDR3: CASSWLGEEGYGYTF. The CDR3 DNA reads as TGTGCCAGCAGCTGGCTGGGGGAGGAGGGCTATGGCTACACCTTC. Full variable domain (outside the CDR3, taken from reference TRBV7-6 and TRBJ1-2): GAGVSQSPRYKVTKRGQDVALRCDPISGHVSLYWYRQALGQGPEFLTYFNYEAQQDKSGLPNDRFSAERPEGSISTLTIQRTEQRDSAMYRCASSWLGEEGYGYTFGSGTRLTVV.

This chain links TRBV11-1 with TRBJ2-4; perhaps TRBD1 as D (6 bases). Germline CDR1 and CDR2: SGHAT and FQDESV (reference sequence). The CDR3 is 15 residues long. Trimming took off 4 bases at V and 8 bases at J, with 18 bases between the two ends. Here the CDR3 DNA reads TGTGCCAGCAGCTCGTCTTCAGGGGTGTTTGACATTCAGTACTTC. As protein: CASSSSSGVFDIQYF.

J is TRBJ1-2 and V is TRBV6-5; the D is unclear. This CDR3 is built from 13 residues. Per the germline V gene, CDR1 is MNHEY and CDR2 is SVGAGI. V was shortened by 0 bases and J by 7 bases, with 9 bases between the two germline ends. The CDR3 nucleotides read TGTGCCAGCAGTTACTCGACCACGGGTGGCTACACCTTC. Protein sequence: CASSYSTTGGYTF.

V and J are TRBV5-1 and TRBJ1-2; tentatively, D is TRBD1 (6 bases). V shed 4 bases and J shed 3 bases, with 13 bases lying between them. This CDR3 has 14 amino acids. In germline, CDR1 is SGHRS, CDR2 YFSETQ. The CDR3 reads CASSVGQKDYGYTF. CDR3 nucleotides: TGCGCCAGCAGCGTCGGACAGAAGGACTATGGCTACACCTTC.

This clone has just one count. The same CDR3 arises from other DNA sequences in this sample as well. This sequence joins TRBV5-1 and TRBJ1-1, with TRBD1 matching 7 bases. V dropped 1 base and J dropped 1; count of bases not matched to a gene: 1. CDR3 size: 14 residues. CDR1 and CDR2 from the germline V gene are SGHRS and YFSETQ. The CDR3 loop is CASSLRQGNTEAFF. DNA of the CDR3: TGCGCCAGCAGCTTGCGACAGGGGAACACTGAAGCTTTCTTT.

The chain employs TRBV10-3 and TRBJ2-7; TRBD1 matches 7 bases. V dropped 0 bases and J dropped 3; count of bases not matched to a gene: 5. This CDR3 comprises 15 residues. Germline assignment: CDR1 ENHRY and CDR2 SYGVKD. This chain's CDR3 is CAISESTGQGYEQYF. CDR3 in DNA: TGTGCCATCAGTGAGTCGACAGGGCAAGGCTACGAGCAGTACTTC.

The chain carries TRBV19 and TRBJ2-6; no definite D call. The V gene's germline CDR1 is LNHDA and CDR2 SQIVND (reference sequence). The CDR3 sequence is 15 residues long. V lost 5 bases to trimming and J lost 1 base, with 9 bases between them. The CDR3 sequence is CASSWLRSGANVLTF. CDR3 nucleotides: TGTGCCAGTAGTTGGTTGAGGTCTGGGGCCAACGTCCTGACTTTC.

This clone was recorded a few times. The chain has TRBV11-2 and TRBJ1-5; no firm D call. CDR1 and CDR2 from the germline V gene are SGHAT and FQNNGV. This CDR3 has 13 amino acids. V was cut by 5 bases and J by 10 bases, with 15 bases left in between. The CDR3 nucleotides are TGTGCCAGCAGCAAAGATATCCACAGACCCCAGCATTTT. Translation gives CASSKDIHRPQHF.

This chain links TRBV30 with TRBJ2-2; 7 nucleotides match TRBD2. CDR1 and CDR2 (germline): GTSNPN, SVGIG (reference sequence). V lost 4 bases, J lost 6 bases, and 5 bases stayed unmatched. CDR3 length equals 13 residues. CDR3 residues: CAWKVAGAGELFF. In nucleotides, the CDR3 is TGTGCCTGGAAGGTTGCGGGGGCCGGGGAGCTGTTTTTT.

The chain is built from TRBV6-1 and TRBJ2-7; perhaps TRBD2 as D (6 bases). Looked up from germline, CDR1 is MNHNS and CDR2 is SASEGT. This CDR3 region has 13 residues. Trimming left V 3 bases short and J 9 bases short, with 15 bases between. The DNA of the CDR3 is TGTGCCAGCAGTGACCCGGGGGAGGTTGGGCAGTACTTC. This codes for CASSDPGEVGQYF.

V usage is TRBV3-1 (or the pseudogene TRBV3-2) and J usage is TRBJ1-4; D unresolved. Germline CDR1 reads LGHDT; CDR2 reads YNNKEL (reference sequence). The germline V and J ends were trimmed by 1 base and 5 bases, with 14 bases remaining between them. The CDR3 length is 16 residues. The CDR3 reads CASSQGIPQLNEKLFF. CDR3 DNA: TGTGCCAGCAGCCAAGGTATTCCACAGCTAAATGAAAAACTGTTTTTT.

The chain carries TRBV11-3 and TRBJ2-2; D might be TRBD1 (6 bases). The germline CDR1 and CDR2 sequences are SGHNT and YENEEA. V dropped 0 bases and J dropped 4 bases, with 21 bases sitting between them. The CDR3 is 19 residues long. For the CDR3, the DNA is TGTGCCAGCAGCTTAGATCAACGGGGCAGGGGAGACGCCACCGGGGAGCTGTTTTTT. This gives the protein CASSLDQRGRGDATGELFF.

This sequence joins TRBV19 and TRBJ2-5, with a weak D call TRBD1 (5 bases). V was trimmed by 4 bases and J by 4 bases, leaving 16 bases between them. The CDR3 is made up of 15 amino acids. Looked up from germline, CDR1 is LNHDA and CDR2 is SQIVND (reference sequence). The CDR3 DNA reads as TGTGCCAGTAGTAGGCAGGGTAAGAGTGGAGAGACCCAGTACTTC. As protein: CASSRQGKSGETQYF.

V and J are TRBV25-1 and TRBJ2-7; TRBD1 matches 10 bases. The CDR3 runs 15 residues. Germline trimming cut 8 bases from V and 5 bases from J; bases unmatched to any gene: 12. In germline, CDR1 is MGHDK, CDR2 SYGVNS. The chain's CDR3 is CASGGYGTGVHEQYF. The CDR3 DNA reads TGTGCCAGCGGGGGGTACGGGACAGGGGTTCACGAGCAGTACTTC.

This chain links TRBV7-3 with TRBJ2-3; TRBD2 matches 14 bases. The CDR3 runs 16 residues. In germline, CDR1 is SGHTA, CDR2 FQGTGA. After removal of 4 bases from V and 4 bases from J, the junction contained 4 bases not matched to a gene. DNA for the CDR3: TGTGCCAGCAGCTCGGGACTAGCGGGAGAAGCAGATACGCAGTATTTT. The encoded protein is CASSSGLAGEADTQYF.

The chain uses TRBV30 and TRBJ2-7; possibly TRBD1 or TRBD2 for D (6 bases each). Per germline, CDR1 GTSNPN and CDR2 SVGIG (reference sequence). CDR3 length: 14 amino acids. With 5 bases removed from V and 0 bases from J, the gap between germline ends came to 14 bases. As DNA, the CDR3 is TGTGCCTGGGGGGGCGGGACCAGCTCCTACGAGCAGTACTTC. Amino acids: CAWGGGTSSYEQYF.

The chain links TRBV9 to TRBJ2-7; 7 bases fit TRBD2. V lost 2 bases to trimming and J lost 5 bases; unmatched junction nucleotides: 13. Germline CDR1 reads SGDLS; CDR2 reads YYNGEE. CDR3 size: 16 residues. CDR3 amino acids: CASSVHGGDLLNEQYF. In nucleotides, the CDR3 is TGTGCCAGCAGCGTTCATGGGGGGGATCTCCTAAACGAGCAGTACTTC.

This sequence joins TRBV9 and TRBJ1-1; 7 positions agree with TRBD1. CDR1 is SGDLS, CDR2 YYNGEE, per germline. The V gene end was trimmed by 3 bases and the J gene end by 5 bases; junction bases not matched to a gene: 4. This CDR3 is built from 13 residues. As DNA, the CDR3 is TGTGCCAGCAGCGGAGGGGGCCGGACTGAAGCTTTCTTT. Protein sequence: CASSGGGRTEAFF.

V gene TRBV6-5 combines with J gene TRBJ2-1; tentative D call: TRBD1 (6 bases). V was pared by 4 bases and J by 5 bases, with 15 bases between. The CDR3 is 15 amino acids. Germline lookup yields CDR1 MNHEY and CDR2 SVGAGI. CDR3 nucleotide sequence: TGTGCCAGCAGTTGGACTCACAGGGTTGACAATGAGCAGTTCTTC. Translated, it gives CASSWTHRVDNEQFF.